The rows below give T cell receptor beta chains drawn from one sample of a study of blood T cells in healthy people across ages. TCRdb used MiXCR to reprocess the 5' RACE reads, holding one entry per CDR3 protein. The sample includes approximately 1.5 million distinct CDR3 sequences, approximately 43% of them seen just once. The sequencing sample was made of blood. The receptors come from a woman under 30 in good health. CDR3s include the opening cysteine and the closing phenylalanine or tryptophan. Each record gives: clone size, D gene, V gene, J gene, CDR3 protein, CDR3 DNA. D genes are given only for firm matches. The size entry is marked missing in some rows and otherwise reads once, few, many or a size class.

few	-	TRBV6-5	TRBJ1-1	CASSYSTFGRTEAFF	TGTGCCAGCAGTTACTCGACATTCGGGCGGACTGAAGCTTTCTTT
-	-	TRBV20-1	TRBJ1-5	CSARDTEYNQPQHF	TGCAGTGCTAGAGATACGGAGTACAATCAGCCCCAGCATTTT
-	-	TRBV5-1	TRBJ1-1	CASSLLQMNTEAFF	TGCGCCAGCAGCTTGCTACAGATGAACACTGAAGCTTTCTTT
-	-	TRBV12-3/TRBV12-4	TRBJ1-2	CASSLVRGAYGYTF	TGTGCCAGCAGTTTAGTCCGGGGGGCATATGGCTACACCTTC
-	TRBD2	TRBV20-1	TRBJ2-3	CSARRGTDTQYF	TGCAGTGCTAGGCGGGGGACAGATACGCAGTATTTT
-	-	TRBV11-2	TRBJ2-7	CASSLAGAGWFSYEQYF	TGTGCCAGCAGCTTAGCCGGAGCGGGTTGGTTCTCCTACGAGCAGTACTTC
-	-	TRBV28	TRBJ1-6	CASSPLGKDLSSYNSPLHF	TGTGCCAGCAGTCCCCTCGGAAAAGACCTTAGCTCCTATAATTCACCCCTCCACTTT
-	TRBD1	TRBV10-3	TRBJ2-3	CAISLRDRGTDTQYF	TGTGCCATCAGTCTCCGGGACAGGGGAACAGATACGCAGTATTTT
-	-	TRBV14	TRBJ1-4	CASSHSAGRREKLFF	TGTGCCAGCAGCCATTCGGCAGGTCGGAGAGAAAAACTGTTTTTT
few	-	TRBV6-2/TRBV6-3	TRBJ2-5	CASAIGGTQETQYF	TGTGCCAGCGCTATAGGGGGGACCCAAGAGACCCAGTACTTC
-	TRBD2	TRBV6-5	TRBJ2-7	CASSYWTSGAHEQYF	TGTGCCAGCAGTTACTGGACTAGCGGGGCCCACGAGCAGTACTTC
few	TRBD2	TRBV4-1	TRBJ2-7	CASSSVTGTTDYEQYF	TGCGCCAGCAGTTCCGTTACCGGGACTACCGACTACGAGCAGTACTTC
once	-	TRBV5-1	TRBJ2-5	CASSLAGLLGQETQYF	TGCGCCAGCAGCTTGGCTGGTTTGTTGGGACAAGAGACCCAGTACTTC
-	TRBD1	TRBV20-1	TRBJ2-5	CSARYGTGVNEQYF	TGCAGTGCTAGATACGGGACAGGCGTCAATGAGCAGTACTTC
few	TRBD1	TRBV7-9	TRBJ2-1	CASSLGGRGFYNEQFF	TGTGCCAGCAGCTTAGGCGGCAGGGGGTTTTACAATGAGCAGTTCTTC
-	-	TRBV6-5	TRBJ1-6	CASSYLDSGSPLHF	TGTGCCAGCAGTTACCTGGACAGTGGATCACCCCTCCACTTT
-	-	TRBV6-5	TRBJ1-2	CASSLPTGYGYTF	TGTGCCAGCAGCCTCCCGACGGGCTATGGCTACACCTTC
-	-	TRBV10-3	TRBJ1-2	CAIREPTVYYGYTF	TGTGCCATCAGGGAACCGACAGTGTACTATGGCTACACCTTC
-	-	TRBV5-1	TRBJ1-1	CASSVEPRSEAFF	TGCGCCAGCAGCGTCGAACCGAGGTCTGAAGCTTTCTTT
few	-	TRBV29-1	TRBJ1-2	CSVGTNEGGYTF	TGCAGCGTTGGGACAAATGAGGGTGGCTACACCTTC
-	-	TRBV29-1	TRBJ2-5	CSVSNLETQYF	TGCAGCGTATCGAACCTGGAGACCCAGTACTTC
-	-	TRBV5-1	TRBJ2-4	CASSVQGAKNIQYF	TGCGCCAGCAGCGTTCAGGGGGCCAAAAACATTCAGTACTTC
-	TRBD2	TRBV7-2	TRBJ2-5	CASSLALAGGLLETQYF	TGTGCCAGCAGCTTAGCGCTAGCGGGGGGGCTCCTTGAGACCCAGTACTTC
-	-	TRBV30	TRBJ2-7	CAWSVVTRVFYEQYF	TGTGCCTGGAGTGTAGTGACACGGGTGTTCTACGAGCAGTACTTC
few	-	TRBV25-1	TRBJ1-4	CASSRSWGEKLFF	TGTGCCAGCAGCAGGAGCTGGGGTGAAAAACTGTTTTTT
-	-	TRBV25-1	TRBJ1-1	CASSEGGSMNTEAFF	TGTGCCAGCAGTGAGGGGGGTTCCATGAACACTGAAGCTTTCTTT
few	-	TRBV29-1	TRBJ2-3	CSVGSGTDTQYF	TGCAGCGTCGGCTCCGGCACAGATACGCAGTATTTT
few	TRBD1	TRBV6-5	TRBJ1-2	CASSYYRGADYGYTF	TGTGCCAGCAGTTACTACAGGGGGGCTGACTATGGCTACACCTTC
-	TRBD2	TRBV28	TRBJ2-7	CASSPPIGGGSYEQYF	TGTGCCAGCAGTCCACCCATTGGGGGGGGCTCCTACGAGCAGTACTTC
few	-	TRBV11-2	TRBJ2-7	CASSSGIRGVYYEQYF	TGTGCCAGCAGCTCGGGAATCAGAGGCGTTTACTACGAGCAGTACTTC
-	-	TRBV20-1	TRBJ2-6	CSARESSGANVLTF	TGCAGTGCTAGAGAAAGTTCTGGGGCCAACGTCCTGACTTTC
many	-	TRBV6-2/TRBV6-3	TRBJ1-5	CASSYSGRQPQHF	TGTGCCAGCAGTTACTCGGGCCGTCAGCCCCAGCATTTT
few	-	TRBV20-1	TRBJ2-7	CGLGGSTYEQYF	TGCGGGCTCGGCGGGTCAACCTACGAGCAGTACTTC
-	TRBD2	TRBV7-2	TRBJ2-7	CASSLRTSGSIYEQYF	TGTGCCAGCAGCTTACGGACTAGCGGGAGTATTTACGAGCAGTACTTC
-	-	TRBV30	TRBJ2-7	CAWSVGQPGYEQYF	TGTGCCTGGAGTGTCGGACAGCCGGGATACGAGCAGTACTTC
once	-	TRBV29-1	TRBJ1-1	CSVRPRGVTEAFF	TGCAGCGTCCGTCCACGGGGCGTGACTGAAGCTTTCTTT
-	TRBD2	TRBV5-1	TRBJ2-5	CASSLYAGEYNEQYF	TGCGCCAGCAGCTTGTATGCGGGAGAGTACAATGAGCAGTACTTC
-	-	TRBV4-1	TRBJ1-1	CASSIPGLMNTEAFF	TGCGCCAGCAGCATACCGGGCCTAATGAACACTGAAGCTTTCTTT
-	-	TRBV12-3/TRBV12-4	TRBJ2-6	CASSYRGGGANVLTF	TGTGCCAGCAGCTACAGGGGAGGTGGGGCCAACGTCCTGACTTTC
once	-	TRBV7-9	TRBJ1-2	CASSPQRPGENYGYTF	TGTGCCAGCAGCCCTCAGCGGCCAGGGGAAAACTATGGCTACACCTTC
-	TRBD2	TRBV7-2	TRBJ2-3	CASSLLAGEADTQYF	TGTGCCAGCAGCCTACTAGCGGGAGAGGCAGATACGCAGTATTTT
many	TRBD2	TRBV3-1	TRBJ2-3	CASSQEAAGGPGDTQYF	TGTGCCAGCAGCCAAGAGGCCGCGGGGGGGCCTGGTGATACGCAGTATTTT
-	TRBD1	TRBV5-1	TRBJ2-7	CASSGITGGYEQYF	TGCGCCAGCAGCGGTATCACAGGGGGCTACGAGCAGTACTTC
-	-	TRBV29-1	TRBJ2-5	CSVEDFQGQTQYF	TGCAGCGTTGAAGATTTCCAGGGGCAGACCCAGTACTTC
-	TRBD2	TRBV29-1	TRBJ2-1	CSARLAGHYNEQFF	TGCAGCGCAAGACTAGCGGGTCACTACAATGAGCAGTTCTTC
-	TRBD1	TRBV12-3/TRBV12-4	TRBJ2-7	CAVGGQGYEQYF	TGTGCCGTGGGGGGACAGGGCTACGAGCAGTACTTC